A few counts support the clone carrying this TCR beta chain. What it binds is not known. The data stem from a study of spatial heterogeneity in lung cancer. Study results and caveats: The appearance of ubiquitous expanded tumor TCRs in blood was greater at resection than follow-up.

All TCR cDNA molecules were individually tagged with a unique molecular identifier. A single record per CDR3 protein comes from TCRdb applying MiXCR to the 5' RACE reads. The sample holds some 15,000 distinct CDR3 sequences; 10% to 12% are singletons and the top ten take around 30%. Stated time point: sample taken at primary tumor resection. Unsorted whole RNA of tumor, nontumor lung or frozen PBMC was sequenced. Around 70 TRACERx patients with early, untreated non-small cell lung cancer donated samples. V lost 1 base, J lost 2 bases, and 18 bases lay in between. The CDR3 length is 17 residues. CDR1 is SGDLS, CDR2 YYNGEE, per germline.

This TCR came from a female donor with early-stage non-small cell lung cancer. This chain links TRBV9 with TRBJ1-2; no clear D gene. This specimen was PBMCs, taken at surgery. The CDR3 region has the DNA TGTGCCAGCAGCGTAAGCCCCAAAACTGACACCAACTATGGCTACACCTTC. Translation: CASSVSPKTDTNYGYTF.